This TCR beta chain was obtained from a study of T cells in Graves' hyperthyroidism and ophthalmopathy. Each person with ophthalmopathy scored at least 3 on the Clinical Activity Score, reached NOSPECS grade 4 or higher, and had been ill under 3 months. The source material, RNA transcripts, was used to amplify TCR beta CDR3 regions. When the TCR CDR3 underwent first-round RT-PCR, the HTBI primer set was used. TCRdb reprocessed the multiplex PCR reads via MiXCR and lists one record per CDR3 protein. The sample shows 500,000 to 650,000 distinct CDR3 sequences, about 15% of them seen only once. CDR1 and CDR2 from the germline V gene are KGHSH and LQKENI. V was clipped by 6 bases and J by 1 base, with 12 bases between them. The CDR3 extends over 14 amino acids.

Sequenced sample: blood. The chain couples TRBV18 to TRBJ1-1, with no clear D. The sequence was collected from a woman aged 50 to 60 with Graves' ophthalmopathy. CDR3: CASSQGRSNTEAFF. The DNA for the CDR3 is TGTGCCAGCTCCCAAGGACGGTCGAACACTGAAGCTTTCTTT.